The 27 T cell receptor beta chains presented below share a single source sample, sequenced in a study of cytomegalovirus exposure and HLA in healthy donors. Repertoires were generated with immunoSEQ multiplex PCR, while TCRdb's copy carries only in-frame clones and drops some. The sample gives around 200,000 clones, 80% to 90% of which show up once; around 3% is in the top ten. Sequencing used PBMCs. The origin of the receptors is a woman younger than 30 in good health and CMV-seronegative.

With respect to this clone: At one of its ends the junction is not consistent with the germline gene, which may arise from a read error. Other nucleotide sequences in the sample specify the same CDR3. CDR3 in amino acids: CSARTGGTSEQYF. CDR3 bases: TGCAGCGCCCGGACAGGGGGAACGTCCGAGCAATACTTC. This chain joins TRBV29-1 and TRBJ2-7; 10 nucleotides match TRBD1. The CDR3 is 13 amino acids. From germline, CDR1 is SQVTM and CDR2 ANQGSEA.

The chain joins TRBV9 to TRBJ2-3; 9 bases fit TRBD2. CDR1 is SGDLS and CDR2 is YYNGEE in the germline V gene. V gave up 3 bases and J gave up 2 bases; unmatched junction bases: 4. There are 15 residues in the CDR3. CDR3 bases: TGTGCCAGCAGCGCGCGGGAGGGATACACAGATACGCAGTATTTT. Its translation is CASSAREGYTDTQYF. The full variable domain, rest sourced from reference TRBV9 and TRBJ2-3, is DSGVTQTPKHLITATGQRVTLRCSPRSGDLSVYWYQQSLDQGLQFLIQYYNGEERAKGNILERFSAQQFPDLHSELNLSSLELGDSALYFCASSAREGYTDTQYFGPGTRLTVL.

This clone came up once. The chain joins TRBV19 to TRBJ2-7, with a tentative D call TRBD1 (6 bases). CDR1 is LNHDA and CDR2 is SQIVND in the germline V gene (reference sequence). V shed 6 bases and J shed 0 bases, with 12 bases lying between them. There are 14 residues in the CDR3. The CDR3 DNA sequence: TGTGCCAGTAGCGCCGGGACATCCTCCTACGAGCAGTACTTC. Residues: CASSAGTSSYEQYF.

The chain couples TRBV28 to TRBJ2-7, with 10 positions matching TRBD1. Germline V gene lookup returns CDR1 MDHEN and CDR2 SYDVKM. The CDR3 runs 16 residues. V was pared by 3 bases and J by 4 bases, with 9 bases of the junction left unmatched. Here the CDR3 DNA reads TGTGCCAGCAGTTTGCCCCCGGGACAGGGGATTTACGAGCAGTACTTC. Translation gives CASSLPPGQGIYEQYF. Using reference TRBV28 and TRBJ2-7 for the parts outside the CDR3, the full variable domain is DVKVTQSSRYLVKRTGEKVFLECVQDMDHENMFWYRQDPGLGLRLIYFSYDVKMKEKGDIPEGYSVSREKKERFSLILESASTNQTSMYLCASSLPPGQGIYEQYFGPGTRLTVT.

This rearrangement joins TRBV6-5 to TRBJ2-2, with 11 bases fitting TRBD2. Unmatched junction bases numbered 9, after V lost 8 bases and J lost 7 bases. CDR1 is MNHEY and CDR2 is SVGAGI in the germline V gene. The CDR3 consists of 15 residues. The CDR3 is CASWSSGRVGGELFF. The CDR3, as DNA: TGTGCCAGCTGGAGTAGCGGGAGGGTCGGCGGGGAGCTGTTTTTT.

The chain couples TRBV5-6 to TRBJ1-5; 8 bases line up with TRBD1. J was trimmed by 3 bases and V by 1 base; bases with no gene match: 6. CDR1 and CDR2 from the germline V gene are SGHDT and YYEEEE. This CDR3 region has 16 residues. This CDR3 is CASSLLTGGVNQPQHF. The CDR3 nucleotides are TGTGCCAGCAGCTTGCTAACAGGGGGTGTCAATCAGCCCCAGCATTTT.

The rearrangement links TRBV7-9 to TRBJ2-3, with D uncertain. V lost 3 bases and J 0 bases, leaving 7 bases between the germline ends. This CDR3 contains 14 residues. Germline V CDR1 and CDR2: SEHNR, FQNEAQ (reference sequence). CDR3: CASSFAESTDTQYF. The CDR3 nucleotides are TGTGCCAGCAGCTTCGCGGAAAGCACAGATACGCAGTATTTT. The full variable domain, rest sourced from reference TRBV7-9 and TRBJ2-3, is DTGVSQNPRHKITKRGQNVTFRCDPISEHNRLYWYRQTLGQGPEFLTYFQNEAQLEKSRLLSDRFSAERPKGSFSTLEIQRTEQGDSAMYLCASSFAESTDTQYFGPGTRLTVL.

The V and J genes are TRBV6-6 and TRBJ2-7; 9 bases line up with TRBD1. Looked up from germline, CDR1 is MNHNY and CDR2 is SVGAGI (reference sequence). After removal of 2 bases from V and 2 bases from J, the junction contained 1 base not matched to a gene. This CDR3 contains 14 residues. The CDR3 DNA follows: TGTGCCAGCAGTTACGGGACAGGGCCCTACGAGCAGTACTTC. Translated: CASSYGTGPYEQYF.

The chain employs TRBV5-1 and TRBJ2-7; D remains ambiguous. Germline V CDR1 and CDR2: SGHRS, YFSETQ. With 0 bases removed from V and 0 bases from J, the gap between germline ends came to 7 bases. The CDR3 spans 14 residues. Here the CDR3 DNA reads TGCGCCAGCAGCTTGGGGTCCGGCTCCTACGAGCAGTACTTC. Its protein is CASSLGSGSYEQYF.

This clone was found once. This CDR3 is CASSDGGVGEKLFF. For the CDR3, the DNA is TGTGCCAGCAGTGATGGCGGGGTTGGAGAAAAACTGTTTTTT. The gene calls are TRBV2 and TRBJ1-4, with D unclear. Trimming pared 3 bases from V and 8 bases from J, leaving 13 bases between. Looked up from germline, CDR1 is SNHLY and CDR2 is FYNNEI. The CDR3 length is 14 residues.

The chain has TRBV15 and TRBJ2-3; 8 bases line up with TRBD1. The CDR3 is 16 residues long. The junction had 5 bases not matched to a gene; V was cut back by 1 base and J by 2 bases. Germline V gene lookup returns CDR1 LNHNV and CDR2 YYDKDF (reference sequence). DNA of the CDR3: TGTGCCACCAGCAGAGTAGGACAGGGACCCACAGATACGCAGTATTTT. It is translated as CATSRVGQGPTDTQYF.

There are a few counts of this clone. This chain connects TRBV9 to TRBJ2-7; 8 bases align to TRBD2. Germline V gives CDR1 SGDLS, CDR2 YYNGEE. Trimming removed 8 bases from V and 1 base from J; junction bases left unmatched: 2. The CDR3 totals 12 residues. The DNA for the CDR3 is TGTGCCAGGGCGGGAGGATCCTACGAGCAGTACTTC. Translated: CARAGGSYEQYF.

The V call is TRBV27, the J call TRBJ2-7; no firm D call. The length of the CDR3 is 14 residues. Germline loops: CDR1 MNHEY, CDR2 SMNVEV (reference sequence). Deletions cut 0 bases from V and 3 bases from J, with 9 bases between. The CDR3: CASSLSIGGYEQYF. Here the CDR3 DNA reads TGTGCCAGCAGTTTATCGATAGGCGGCTACGAGCAGTACTTC.

V gene TRBV5-4 combines with J gene TRBJ2-7; tentative D call: TRBD2 (7 bases). Trimming pared 3 bases from V and 6 bases from J, leaving 13 bases between. CDR3 length: 13 amino acids. Germline V gene data show CDR1 as SGHNT and CDR2 as YYREEE (reference sequence). The chain's CDR3 is CASSWGGRSEQYF. The DNA for the CDR3 is TGTGCCAGCAGCTGGGGGGGCAGGAGCGAGCAGTACTTC.

This clone showed up just once. The V gene is TRBV11-2, the J gene TRBJ2-7; 7 bases match TRBD2. This CDR3 has 19 amino acids. V lost 2 bases, J lost 2 bases, and 18 bases stayed unmatched. CDR1 and CDR2 from the germline V gene are SGHAT and FQNNGV. The CDR3 here is CASSLLSGKRGKSAYEQYF. The CDR3 DNA reads as TGTGCCAGCAGCTTACTCAGCGGGAAGAGGGGTAAATCCGCCTACGAGCAGTACTTC.

There are a few counts of this clone. This chain connects TRBV6-6 to TRBJ2-7; 8 bases are a match to TRBD2. The germline gives CDR1 MNHNY, CDR2 SVGAGI (reference sequence). Trimming cost V 2 bases and J 4 bases; bases outside gene matches: 1. The CDR3 has 13 amino acids. The CDR3 coding sequence is TGTGCCAGCAGTTACCGGGAGGGATACGAGCAGTACTTC. This sequence encodes CASSYREGYEQYF.

V is TRBV4-3 and J is TRBJ2-1; 7 bases line up with TRBD1. The CDR3 sequence is 18 residues long. Per germline, CDR1 LGHNA and CDR2 YSLEER. V shed 0 bases, J shed 5 bases, and the junction held 13 bases outside the gene matches. The CDR3 protein is CASSQDLGGWRKDNEQFF. The CDR3, as DNA: TGCGCCAGCAGCCAAGACCTAGGGGGCTGGCGGAAAGACAATGAGCAGTTCTTC.

The V gene is TRBV9, the J gene TRBJ2-7, with 7 nucleotides matching TRBD1. This CDR3 has 16 amino acids. Germline V gives CDR1 SGDLS, CDR2 YYNGEE. The ends lost 4 bases at V and 3 bases at J; junction bases unmatched: 13. The CDR3: CASSPYGTATGYEQYF. The DNA of the CDR3 is TGTGCCAGCAGCCCGTACGGGACAGCGACAGGCTACGAGCAGTACTTC. Drawing the rest from reference TRBV9 and TRBJ2-7, the complete variable domain is DSGVTQTPKHLITATGQRVTLRCSPRSGDLSVYWYQQSLDQGLQFLIQYYNGEERAKGNILERFSAQQFPDLHSELNLSSLELGDSALYFCASSPYGTATGYEQYFGPGTRLTVT.

This chain joins TRBV19 and TRBJ2-1; 7 nucleotides line up with TRBD1. Germline V gene sequence: CDR1 LNHDA, CDR2 SQIVND (reference sequence). The length of the CDR3 is 14 residues. With 5 bases clipped from V and 5 bases from J, the junction kept 6 bases outside the gene matches. CDR3 sequence: CASSFTGANNEQFF. CDR3 nucleotide sequence: TGTGCCAGTAGTTTTACAGGGGCCAACAATGAGCAGTTCTTC.

The genes are TRBV5-1 and TRBJ2-7; TRBD2 matches 8 bases. This CDR3 has 19 amino acids. Trimming cost V 1 base and J 2 bases; bases outside gene matches: 17. The germline V gene has CDR1 SGHRS and CDR2 YFSETQ. This CDR3 reads CASSLYPYSGTESPYEQYF. DNA for the CDR3: TGCGCCAGCAGCTTGTACCCATATAGCGGGACCGAGTCCCCCTACGAGCAGTACTTC.

This chain connects TRBV10-3 to TRBJ2-3, with 10 nucleotides matching TRBD1. V shed 6 bases and J 6 bases; nucleotides not matched to a gene: 6. This CDR3 region has 14 residues. Germline V CDR1 and CDR2: ENHRY, SYGVKD. This CDR3 is CAIRPGTGEDTQYF. The CDR3 DNA sequence: TGTGCCATCAGGCCAGGGACAGGGGAGGATACGCAGTATTTT.

In regard to this clone: Sequence at one end of the junction differs from germline and may be a read error. The chain employs TRBV10-3 and TRBJ2-7; D is perhaps TRBD1 (5 bases). CDR3 length: 16 residues. CDR1 is ENHRY, CDR2 SYGVKD, per germline. CDR3 DNA sequence: TGTGCCATCAGTGAGTCGATTGTTGGCAGGGTTGGTCCTCCCCTATTC. Translated, it gives CAISESIVGRVGPPLF.

V and J are TRBV27 and TRBJ2-1; 8 bases are shared with TRBD1. Germline assignment: CDR1 MNHEY and CDR2 SMNVEV (reference sequence). The length of the CDR3 is 15 residues. Losses at the gene ends were 2 bases for V and 6 bases for J; bases not matched to a gene: 6. The CDR3 nucleotides read TGTGCCAGCAGTTTAAACGGACAGGGCCGCAATGAGCAGTTCTTC. Translated: CASSLNGQGRNEQFF.

The chain links TRBV5-1 to TRBJ1-4; possible D gene TRBD1, 6 bases. This CDR3 spans 14 amino acids. Germline V gene sequence: CDR1 SGHRS, CDR2 YFSETQ. V lost 4 bases, J lost 7 bases, and 14 bases lay in between. CDR3 sequence: CASSPKPGAEKLFF. CDR3 nucleotides: TGCGCCAGCAGCCCTAAACCAGGGGCTGAAAAACTGTTTTTT.

The chain couples TRBV6-1 to TRBJ1-2, with D uncertain. The CDR3 runs to 13 residues. V lost 7 bases, J lost 5 bases, and 14 bases lay in between. CDR1 is MNHNS, CDR2 SASEGT, per germline. The CDR3 DNA reads as TGTGCCAGCATCGAAATAAAGGAGTATGGCTACACCTTC. Protein product: CASIEIKEYGYTF.

This chain connects TRBV5-4 to TRBJ2-1, with D perhaps matching TRBD2 (6 bases). The CDR3 is made up of 12 amino acids. The V and J ends lost 4 bases and 8 bases respectively, with 10 bases between them. Germline loops: CDR1 SGHNT, CDR2 YYREEE (reference sequence). This CDR3 is CASSLRRDEQFF. CDR3 coding DNA: TGTGCCAGCAGCCTTAGGAGGGATGAGCAGTTCTTC.

The chain combines TRBV6-5 with TRBJ1-1; 7 bases are a match to TRBD1. The CDR3 is made up of 13 amino acids. Germline V gene sequence: CDR1 MNHEY, CDR2 SVGAGI. Unmatched junction bases numbered 5, after V lost 5 bases and J lost 5 bases. CDR3 residues: CASSRQGGTEAFF. The CDR3 bases are TGTGCCAGCAGTCGACAGGGCGGAACTGAAGCTTTCTTT.